The rows below give T cell receptor beta chains drawn from one sample of a study of Ad26.COV2.S vaccination and SARS-CoV-2 variants. Assay used: immunoSEQ multiplex PCR; TCRdb lists only in-frame clones, some missing. The sample has about 350,000 clones, 85% seen once. Sequences were derived from peripheral blood, sampled in a trial of Ad26.COV2.S vaccine versus placebo. The receptors shown here come from a person aged 18-65 years who received the Ad26.COV2.S COVID-19 vaccine or a placebo. CDR3s include the opening cysteine and the closing phenylalanine or tryptophan. Each record gives: D gene, V gene, J gene, clone size, CDR3 protein, CDR3 DNA. The D gene is left open where the match is weak. Not every row has a clone size; where given, it reads once, few, many or a size class.

>TRBD2|TRBV5-1|TRBJ2-7|.
CASSLTSGSYEQYF
TGCGCCAGCAGCTTGACTAGCGGGTCCTACGAGCAGTACTTC
>.|TRBV23-1|TRBJ2-7|.
CASSHSPTGYEQYF
TGCGCCAGCAGTCACTCCCCGACCGGTTACGAGCAGTACTTC
>.|TRBV18|TRBJ1-1|.
CASSPEGGSDTEAFF
TGTGCCAGCTCACCAGAGGGGGGTTCGGACACTGAAGCTTTCTTT
>.|TRBV27|TRBJ2-7|.
CASSPPPAVPRAYEQYF
TGTGCCAGCAGTCCCCCCCCTGCGGTCCCGAGGGCCTACGAGCAGTACTTC
>TRBD2|TRBV5-1|TRBJ2-1|.
CASSWGGGGKYNEQFF
TGCGCCAGCAGCTGGGGTGGCGGGGGGAAATACAATGAGCAGTTCTTC
>.|TRBV12-3/TRBV12-4|TRBJ2-7|once
CASSNSYEQYF
TGTGCCAGCAGTAACTCCTACGAGCAGTACTTC
>.|TRBV28|TRBJ1-3|once
CASRLGVSGNTIYF
TGTGCCAGCAGACTAGGGGTATCTGGAAACACCATATATTTT
>.|TRBV20-1|TRBJ2-3|.
CSASGTDTQYF
TGCAGTGCTAGTGGAACAGATACGCAGTATTTT
>.|TRBV13|TRBJ2-2|.
CASSLGGRGAGELFF
TGTGCCAGCAGCTTAGGAGGCAGGGGTGCCGGGGAGCTGTTTTTT
>TRBD1|TRBV30|TRBJ2-3|.
CAWSVGDRETDTQYF
TGTGCCTGGAGTGTTGGGGACAGGGAGACAGATACGCAGTATTTT
>TRBD2|TRBV5-1|TRBJ2-2|.
CASRFPRGSGKNTGELFF
TGCGCCAGCAGATTCCCCAGGGGTAGCGGGAAGAACACCGGGGAGCTGTTTTTT
>.|TRBV6-6|TRBJ1-2|.
CASRHGLGAGYTF
TGTGCCAGCAGGCACGGTTTGGGCGCCGGCTACACCTTC
>TRBD2|TRBV27|TRBJ2-5|.
CASSTRTSQETQYF
TGTGCCAGCAGTACAAGGACTAGCCAAGAGACCCAGTACTTC
>.|TRBV4-3|TRBJ2-7|.
CASSQDFVVGGIPYEQYF
TGCGCCAGCAGCCAAGATTTTGTAGTGGGAGGAATCCCCTACGAGCAGTACTTC
>TRBD1|TRBV5-6|TRBJ1-2|.
CASRGIQGAGYGYTF
TGTGCCAGCAGGGGAATACAGGGGGCTGGCTATGGCTACACCTTC
>.|TRBV5-5|TRBJ2-1|.
CASSLVQQGYEQFF
TGTGCCAGCAGCTTGGTTCAACAGGGATATGAGCAGTTCTTC
>TRBD2|TRBV3-1/TRBV3-2|TRBJ2-3|many
CASSQWGGRRTDTQYF
TGTGCCAGCAGCCAATGGGGCGGGAGACGCACAGATACGCAGTATTTT
>TRBD1|TRBV28|TRBJ1-1|.
CASSLGQGWTEAFF
TGTGCCAGCAGTTTGGGACAGGGTTGGACTGAAGCTTTCTTT
>TRBD2|TRBV3-1/TRBV3-2|TRBJ2-5|few
CASSKSGGVETQYF
TGTGCCAGCAGCAAAAGCGGGGGGGTAGAGACCCAGTACTTC
>.|TRBV21-1|TRBJ2-1|.
CASSSSTESYNEQFF
TGTGCCAGCAGCAGTAGCACGGAGTCCTACAATGAGCAGTTCTTC
>TRBD2|TRBV29-1|TRBJ2-7|.
CSVEGGRAYEQYF
TGCAGCGTTGAAGGCGGGAGGGCCTACGAGCAGTACTTC
>TRBD2|TRBV27|TRBJ2-7|.
CASCHLAAPYEQYF
TGTGCCAGCTGCCACCTAGCGGCTCCCTACGAGCAGTACTTC
>.|TRBV7-6|TRBJ2-5|once
CASSLDVRGYQETQYF
TGTGCCAGCAGCTTAGATGTGAGGGGGTATCAAGAGACCCAGTACTTC
>TRBD1|TRBV5-6|TRBJ2-5|.
CASSFATTGTGVETQYF
TGTGCCAGCAGCTTTGCTACGACCGGGACAGGGGTGGAGACCCAGTACTTC
>.|TRBV3-1/TRBV3-2|TRBJ2-7|few
CASSLGRGEQYF
TGTGCCAGCAGCCTCGGTAGAGGCGAGCAGTACTTC
>TRBD1|TRBV6-5|TRBJ1-5|.
CASRSGTGNQPQHF
TGTGCCAGCAGATCCGGGACAGGGAATCAGCCCCAGCATTTT
>TRBD2|TRBV5-1|TRBJ2-3|few
CASRPPGLAGGTDTQYF
TGCGCCAGCAGGCCTCCGGGACTAGCGGGAGGCACAGATACGCAGTATTTT
>.|TRBV28|TRBJ1-1|.
CASSTRLSDRLKGVRDAFF
TGTGCCAGCAGCACCCGACTGAGTGACAGGTTAAAGGGGGTGAGGGATGCTTTCTTT
>.|TRBV5-1|TRBJ2-3|.
CASSLTSGTEGGNTQYF
TGCGCCAGCAGCTTAACATCCGGGACAGAGGGCGGGAATACGCAGTATTTT
>.|TRBV10-2|TRBJ1-1|once
CASSEPTEGVRQLAFF
TGCGCCAGCAGTGAGCCGACAGAGGGAGTAAGGCAGCTCGCTTTCTTT
>TRBD2|TRBV5-1|TRBJ2-1|.
CASRLLAGIDNEQFF
TGCGCCAGCAGGTTACTAGCGGGGATCGACAATGAGCAGTTCTTC
>TRBD2|TRBV24-1|TRBJ2-3|.
CATSDIRTSASTDTQYF
TGTGCCACCAGTGATATCCGGACTAGCGCTAGCACAGATACGCAGTATTTT
>.|TRBV5-4|TRBJ2-3|once
CASSRSTDTQYF
TGTGCCAGCAGCCGAAGCACAGATACGCAGTATTTT
>.|TRBV6-6|TRBJ2-3|.
CAIQGGGTDTQYF
TGTGCCATCCAGGGGGGGGGCACAGATACGCAGTATTTT
>TRBD2|TRBV7-9|TRBJ2-1|.
CASRPRLAGGGRNEQFF
TGTGCCAGCAGACCTAGACTAGCGGGAGGGGGGCGCAATGAGCAGTTCTTC
>TRBD2|TRBV7-2|TRBJ2-5|.
CASSLARAGSQETQYF
TGTGCCAGCAGCTTAGCAAGAGCGGGGAGCCAAGAGACCCAGTACTTC
>.|TRBV18|TRBJ1-5|.
CASSLEGDSNQPQHF
TGTGCCAGCTCACTGGAGGGGGATAGCAATCAGCCCCAGCATTTT
>.|TRBV7-9|TRBJ1-1|few
CASSLEGKGEAFF
TGTGCCAGCAGCTTAGAGGGCAAAGGTGAAGCTTTCTTT
>TRBD2|TRBV7-7|TRBJ2-3|.
CASSDKLAGGPDTQYF
TGTGCCAGCAGTGATAAACTAGCGGGAGGACCAGATACGCAGTATTTT
>TRBD1|TRBV5-4|TRBJ2-7|.
CASSLGTGGLYEQYF
TGTGCCAGCAGCTTGGGGACAGGGGGCCTCTACGAGCAGTACTTC
>TRBD2|TRBV5-1|TRBJ2-3|once
CASSFPLAGGADTQYF
TGCGCCAGCAGCTTTCCCCTAGCGGGAGGGGCAGATACGCAGTATTTT
>.|TRBV19|TRBJ2-2|.
CATSITRGRTGELFF
TGTGCCACCAGTATAACCAGGGGTCGGACCGGGGAGCTGTTTTTT
>TRBD1|TRBV9|TRBJ2-1|.
CASSVAGGDPVGEQFF
TGTGCCAGCAGCGTAGCAGGGGGCGATCCGGTTGGGGAGCAGTTCTTC
>.|TRBV5-1|TRBJ2-7|.
CASSSPPYEQYF
TGCGCCAGCAGTTCGCCCCCGTACGAGCAGTACTTC
>TRBD1|TRBV27|TRBJ1-6|.
CASSLAGGSFNSPLHF
TGTGCCAGCAGTTTAGCAGGGGGTTCGTTTAATTCACCCCTCCACTTT
>.|TRBV6-1|TRBJ2-4|.
CASSDDSLAKNIQYF
TGTGCCAGCAGTGATGACAGCCTAGCCAAAAACATTCAGTACTTC
>TRBD1|TRBV9|TRBJ2-3|.
CASSVGGGEGADTQYF
TGTGCCAGCAGCGTAGGAGGGGGCGAGGGAGCAGATACGCAGTATTTT
>.|TRBV7-8|TRBJ2-7|once
CASSLTYGSDGTYEQYF
TGTGCCAGCAGCTTAACGTATGGGAGTGACGGAACCTACGAGCAGTACTTC